These T cell receptor beta chains were read from a single sample in a study of blood T cell repertoires in COVID-19. Profiled with immunoSEQ multiplex PCR; TCRdb holds only in-frame clones, not every one. The sample lists about 42,000 clones, 75% to 90% occurring once. The specimen was peripheral blood. The receptors derive from a man aged 25 to 45 with active or convalescent COVID-19. Each CDR3 is given with its conserved first and last residue. The order of the fields is CDR3 DNA, CDR3 protein, clone size, J gene, V gene, D gene. D genes are given only for firm matches. The size field is filled for only some rows; it gives once, few, many or a size class.

DNA: TGCGCCAGCAGTGAGTCGGGGCGGGGGCACTACGAGCAGTACTTC; CDR3: CASSESGRGHYEQYF; size: NA; J: TRBJ2-7; V: TRBV10-1; D: NA
DNA: TGCGCCAGCAGTGAAAGCGGGGAGGAAAAACTGTTTTTT; CDR3: CASSESGEEKLFF; size: NA; J: TRBJ1-4; V: TRBV10-1; D: NA
DNA: TGTGCCACCGGGACTAGCGATGAGCAGTTCTTC; CDR3: CATGTSDEQFF; size: NA; J: TRBJ2-1; V: TRBV24-1; D: TRBD2
DNA: TGTGCCAGCAGTTTCTCCGCCGGGAAAGCAGGACGAAAACTGTTTTTT; CDR3: CASSFSAGKAGRKLFF; size: NA; J: TRBJ1-4; V: TRBV28; D: NA
DNA: TGTGCCAGCAGTGATCCCATCTCTGGAAACACCATATATTTT; CDR3: CASSDPISGNTIYF; size: NA; J: TRBJ1-3; V: TRBV2; D: NA
DNA: TGTGCCAGCAGCCCATCCCAGGGGGTCGGGAATTCACCCCTCCACTTT; CDR3: CASSPSQGVGNSPLHF; size: NA; J: TRBJ1-6; V: TRBV27; D: TRBD1
DNA: TGTGCCAGCAGCGAAATCGACAGGGGGCGCACCGGGGAGCTGTTTTTT; CDR3: CASSEIDRGRTGELFF; size: NA; J: TRBJ2-2; V: TRBV21-1; D: NA
DNA: TGTGCCAGCAGCCTACAGGCCCTGGGGCCCCAGCATTTT; CDR3: CASSLQALGPQHF; size: NA; J: TRBJ1-5; V: TRBV7-9; D: NA
DNA: TGCAGCGTTGGTAGCGGGAGTTTCGATGAGCAGTTCTTC; CDR3: CSVGSGSFDEQFF; size: NA; J: TRBJ2-1; V: TRBV29-1; D: TRBD2
DNA: TGTGCCAGCAGCTTGACTAGCGGGAGGGAGGCCAACGTCCTGACTTTC; CDR3: CASSLTSGREANVLTF; size: NA; J: TRBJ2-6; V: TRBV13; D: TRBD2
DNA: TGCGCCAGCAGCTTGGGCCTATATGTGGTTAGGAACACCGGGGAGCTGTTTTTT; CDR3: CASSLGLYVVRNTGELFF; size: once; J: TRBJ2-2; V: TRBV5-1; D: NA
DNA: TGTGCCAGCAGCGTAGATTTTAGCTCCTACAATGAGCAGTTCTTC; CDR3: CASSVDFSSYNEQFF; size: NA; J: TRBJ2-1; V: TRBV9; D: NA
DNA: TGTGCCAGTAGTATCGATTGGCGTGGAGGATTTTATAGCAATCAGCCCCAGCATTTT; CDR3: CASSIDWRGGFYSNQPQHF; size: NA; J: TRBJ1-5; V: TRBV19; D: NA
DNA: TGTGCCAGCAGCTTAAACAGGGGGAATAGCGGGGAGCTGTTTTTT; CDR3: CASSLNRGNSGELFF; size: NA; J: TRBJ2-2; V: TRBV5-4; D: TRBD1
DNA: TGTGCCAGCAGTTACATAGCGGGGGCCTACGAGCAGTACTTC; CDR3: CASSYIAGAYEQYF; size: NA; J: TRBJ2-7; V: TRBV6-6; D: TRBD2
DNA: TGTGCCAGCAGCCAAGCAGGGCGGGGGAGGAACACTGAAGCTTTCTTT; CDR3: CASSQAGRGRNTEAFF; size: NA; J: TRBJ1-1; V: TRBV14; D: NA
DNA: TGTGCCAGCAGTGAATCTGGACAGAGTGTTTATGGCTACACCTTC; CDR3: CASSESGQSVYGYTF; size: NA; J: TRBJ1-2; V: TRBV25-1; D: NA
DNA: TGTGCCAGCAGAGCTAGGACAGGGGTGGATGAAAAACTGTTTTTT; CDR3: CASRARTGVDEKLFF; size: NA; J: TRBJ1-4; V: TRBV2; D: TRBD1
DNA: TGTGCCAGCAGCCAAGGAGATCAGCCCCAGCATTTT; CDR3: CASSQGDQPQHF; size: few; J: TRBJ1-5; V: TRBV4-2; D: NA
DNA: TGTGCCAGCTCACCGCAGTTTGGGCTAGCAAACACCGGGGAGCTGTTTTTT; CDR3: CASSPQFGLANTGELFF; size: NA; J: TRBJ2-2; V: TRBV18; D: NA
DNA: TGTGCTAGTGGTCCGTCCCGGGACAGGGGGCCCCACTATGGCTACACCTTC; CDR3: CASGPSRDRGPHYGYTF; size: once; J: TRBJ1-2; V: TRBV12-5; D: TRBD1
DNA: TGTGCCAGCAAGACAAACTACGAGCAGTACTTC; CDR3: CASKTNYEQYF; size: NA; J: TRBJ2-7; V: TRBV2; D: NA
DNA: TGTGGGTGTTTGGGGCGGGAGTGGTCCGGGGAGCTGTTTTTT; CDR3: CGCLGREWSGELFF; size: NA; J: TRBJ2-2; V: TRBV30; D: TRBD2
DNA: TGTGCCAGCAGTGAGTGGAGGAGCAATCAGCCCCAGCATTTT; CDR3: CASSEWRSNQPQHF; size: NA; J: TRBJ1-5; V: TRBV2; D: NA
DNA: TGCGCCAGCAGCTCCGGAGGCAACTCTGGAAACACCATATATTTT; CDR3: CASSSGGNSGNTIYF; size: NA; J: TRBJ1-3; V: TRBV5-1; D: NA
DNA: TGTGCCAGTAGTATTAAGGACACTTTGTACCAAGAGACCCAGTACTTC; CDR3: CASSIKDTLYQETQYF; size: NA; J: TRBJ2-5; V: TRBV19; D: NA
DNA: TGCGCCAGCAGCCAAAGTGGGCCTGGATACAAGGTTACAGATACGCAGTATTTT; CDR3: CASSQSGPGYKVTDTQYF; size: NA; J: TRBJ2-3; V: TRBV4-1; D: NA
DNA: TGTGCCAGCAGCTTCCGGGGGGGAAGCACAGATACGCAGTATTTT; CDR3: CASSFRGGSTDTQYF; size: NA; J: TRBJ2-3; V: TRBV5-4; D: TRBD2
DNA: TGTGCCAGCAGCGAAGAGACAGGGTGGGATCAGCCCCAGCATTTT; CDR3: CASSEETGWDQPQHF; size: NA; J: TRBJ1-5; V: TRBV6-1; D: TRBD1
DNA: TGTGCCAGCAGCCACCGGGACAGTAACATATATGGCTACACCTTC; CDR3: CASSHRDSNIYGYTF; size: NA; J: TRBJ1-2; V: TRBV7-2; D: TRBD1
DNA: TGTGCCAGTAGCGGGACTAGCGGGGCCTACGAGCAGTACTTC; CDR3: CASSGTSGAYEQYF; size: NA; J: TRBJ2-7; V: TRBV19; D: TRBD2
DNA: TGCAGCGTTGACCGGACAGAAGAGCCATTATATGGCTACACCTTC; CDR3: CSVDRTEEPLYGYTF; size: NA; J: TRBJ1-2; V: TRBV29-1; D: NA
DNA: NA; CDR3: CASSQGTSGRRGGTEAFF; size: NA; J: TRBJ1-1; V: TRBV4-3; D: NA
DNA: TGTGCCAGCAGTTTAGCCCCTAGCAATGAGCAGTTCTTC; CDR3: CASSLAPSNEQFF; size: NA; J: TRBJ2-1; V: TRBV28; D: NA
DNA: TGCAGCGTTGGGACAGGGGTTGGCTACACCTTC; CDR3: CSVGTGVGYTF; size: NA; J: TRBJ1-2; V: TRBV29-1; D: TRBD1
DNA: TGTGCCAGTAGAACTAGCGACACAGATACGCAGTATTTT; CDR3: CASRTSDTDTQYF; size: NA; J: TRBJ2-3; V: TRBV19; D: TRBD2
DNA: TGTGCCAGCAGCCTAACTAGCGGCCCCCCAGATACGCAGTATTTT; CDR3: CASSLTSGPPDTQYF; size: NA; J: TRBJ2-3; V: TRBV3-1/TRBV3-2; D: TRBD2
DNA: TGTGCCAGCAGGGGGAGCGGGAGACAGGGAGATACGCAGTATTTT; CDR3: CASRGSGRQGDTQYF; size: once; J: TRBJ2-3; V: TRBV6-5; D: NA
DNA: TGTGCCAGCAGCTTATCGACAGGGGGGTACACCGGGGAGCTGTTTTTT; CDR3: CASSLSTGGYTGELFF; size: NA; J: TRBJ2-2; V: TRBV13; D: TRBD1
DNA: TGTGCCGTTTCCCGTGGGACAGGGGGTGCAACTAATGAAAAACTGTTTTTT; CDR3: CAVSRGTGGATNEKLFF; size: once; J: TRBJ1-4; V: TRBV10-3; D: TRBD1
DNA: TGTGCCAGCAGTGAATTGGCAGGCCATGGAAACACCATATATTTT; CDR3: CASSELAGHGNTIYF; size: few; J: TRBJ1-3; V: TRBV25-1; D: NA
DNA: TGCAGCGTTAACGGGATAGCCTACAATGAGCAGTTCTTC; CDR3: CSVNGIAYNEQFF; size: NA; J: TRBJ2-1; V: TRBV29-1; D: NA
DNA: TGTGCCAGCAGCGCCCCTGAGCTGAACACCGGGGAGCTGTTTTTT; CDR3: CASSAPELNTGELFF; size: NA; J: TRBJ2-2; V: TRBV7-3; D: NA
DNA: TGTGCCAGCAGGGGTACAGGGCCCCAGGGCTACACCTTC; CDR3: CASRGTGPQGYTF; size: once; J: TRBJ1-2; V: TRBV2; D: NA
DNA: TGTGCCAGCAGCCAAGTTCGTAATGAGCAGTTCTTC; CDR3: CASSQVRNEQFF; size: NA; J: TRBJ2-1; V: TRBV3-1/TRBV3-2; D: NA
DNA: TGCGCCAGCAGCTTGGGTGGGCCTGGGGCCAACGTCCTGACTTTC; CDR3: CASSLGGPGANVLTF; size: NA; J: TRBJ2-6; V: TRBV5-1; D: NA
DNA: TGTGCCAGCAGCCCGCGGTTCCAAGAGACCCAGTACTTC; CDR3: CASSPRFQETQYF; size: NA; J: TRBJ2-5; V: TRBV7-2; D: NA
DNA: TGTGCCAGCAGCCAAGCGGATACGCAGTATTTT; CDR3: CASSQADTQYF; size: NA; J: TRBJ2-3; V: TRBV4-2; D: NA
DNA: TGTGCCAGCAGCTTGGAAGCGGGGGCCTCCTACGAGCAGTACTTC; CDR3: CASSLEAGASYEQYF; size: NA; J: TRBJ2-7; V: TRBV7-3; D: TRBD2
DNA: TGTGCCAGTAGTATCGCCTGGACAGGGAGAACCGGGGAGCTGTTTTTT; CDR3: CASSIAWTGRTGELFF; size: NA; J: TRBJ2-2; V: TRBV19; D: TRBD1
DNA: TGTGCCAGCAGCCAAGTATCCCAGGACAACGAGCAGTTCTTC; CDR3: CASSQVSQDNEQFF; size: once; J: TRBJ2-1; V: TRBV4-2; D: NA
DNA: TGTGCCAGCTTAACTGCAGCTAGATACAATGAGCAGTTCTTC; CDR3: CASLTAARYNEQFF; size: NA; J: TRBJ2-1; V: TRBV28; D: NA
DNA: TGTGCCAGCAGTTTACAGGAGATGAACACTGAAGCTTTCTTT; CDR3: CASSLQEMNTEAFF; size: NA; J: TRBJ1-1; V: TRBV6-5; D: NA
DNA: TGTGCCAGCAGCTTTGGGGGCTCAAGTGAAAAACTGTTTTTT; CDR3: CASSFGGSSEKLFF; size: few; J: TRBJ1-4; V: TRBV7-2; D: NA